This is a list of T cell receptor beta chains from one sample in a study of OX40 agonist ivuxolimab in advanced cancers. Profiled with immunoSEQ multiplex PCR; TCRdb holds only in-frame clones, not every one. In the table there are some 14,000 clones, 76% of which are singletons. The specimen comprised CD4+ or CD8+ T cells sorted from blood, sampled in a trial of the OX40 agonist ivuxolimab. The receptors here all came from an adult with an advanced solid tumor such as melanoma, head and neck, liver or kidney cancer. CDR3s include the opening cysteine and the closing phenylalanine or tryptophan. A D gene is named only where the DNA matches it firmly. The size entry is marked missing in some rows and otherwise reads once, few, many or a size class.

>TRBV20-1|TRBJ2-7|NA|NA
TGCAGTGCGGGTATTTACGAGCAGTACTTC
CSAGIYEQYF
>TRBV4-3|TRBJ2-5|NA|NA
TGCGCCAGCAGCCAAGGTTACCGAGACGAGGAGACCCAGTACTTC
CASSQGYRDEETQYF
>TRBV4-3|TRBJ2-3|NA|few
TGCGCCAGCAGCCAAGTGGCAACTAGCACAGATACGCAGTATTTT
CASSQVATSTDTQYF
>TRBV7-2|TRBJ2-3|TRBD2|NA
TGTGCCAGCAGCTTAGATGGCGGGGGGGTTTGGTCAGATACGCAGTATTTT
CASSLDGGGVWSDTQYF
>TRBV4-3|TRBJ1-2|TRBD1|NA
TGCGCCAGCAGCCAATTCGGGACAGGGGACTACACCTTC
CASSQFGTGDYTF
>TRBV2|TRBJ1-5|TRBD1|once
TGTGCCAGCAGTGTTTCGGCAGGGGGTTATCAGCCCCAGCATTTT
CASSVSAGGYQPQHF
>TRBV9|TRBJ2-1|NA|few
TGTGCCAGCAGAACCGGAGGGAATGAGCAGTTCTTC
CASRTGGNEQFF
>TRBV29-1|TRBJ2-2|NA|NA
TGCAGCGTTGAGGCCGGGGCTGTGGCCGGGGAGCTGTTTTTT
CSVEAGAVAGELFF
>TRBV9|TRBJ2-2|NA|NA
TGTGCCAGCAGCGTAGTCGACACCGGGGAGCTGTTTTTT
CASSVVDTGELFF
>TRBV7-2|TRBJ2-7|TRBD2|NA
TGTGCCAGCAGCTTAGTGGGGGGGTTCGACGAGCAGTACTTC
CASSLVGGFDEQYF
>TRBV4-3|TRBJ2-7|NA|NA
TGCGCCAGCAGCCAAGCCCACGGGACGGGCTCCTACGAGCAGTACTTC
CASSQAHGTGSYEQYF
>TRBV27|TRBJ2-7|TRBD1|NA
TGTGCCAGCAGTTTACGGACAGGGACAGTAAACGAGCAGTACTTC
CASSLRTGTVNEQYF
>TRBV13|TRBJ2-3|TRBD2|NA
TGTGCCAGCAGCCCCGCGGGGGGCCGGGGCACAGATACGCAGTATTTT
CASSPAGGRGTDTQYF
>TRBV9|TRBJ2-5|TRBD2|few
TGTGCCAGCAGCGTAGAAGGTAGCGGGGGGGCTGGGGAGACCCAGTACTTC
CASSVEGSGGAGETQYF
>TRBV27|TRBJ1-2|NA|NA
TGTGCCAGCAGTTTATCGCCTGAATCGGTCTATGGCTACACCTTC
CASSLSPESVYGYTF
>TRBV9|TRBJ2-3|NA|NA
TGTGCCAGCAGCGTAGATAACAGCAACACAGATACGCAGTATTTT
CASSVDNSNTDTQYF
>TRBV7-9|TRBJ2-3|NA|NA
TGTGCCAGCAGCTCCCCCTCAATGATAACTATCACAGATACGCAGTATTTT
CASSSPSMITITDTQYF
>TRBV10-2|TRBJ2-3|TRBD2|NA
TGCGCCAGCGGGACTAGCGCGAGCACAGATACGCAGTATTTT
CASGTSASTDTQYF
>TRBV6-1|TRBJ1-2|TRBD1|NA
TGTGCCAGCAGCGAAACCGGGACAGGGGTCGGCTACACCTTC
CASSETGTGVGYTF
>TRBV9|TRBJ2-2|NA|NA
TGTGCCAGCAGCGTAGCTACCACGAACACCGGGGAGCTGTTTTTT
CASSVATTNTGELFF
>TRBV7-9|TRBJ2-7|NA|NA
TGTGCCAGCAGCTTAGGCACCTCTGGGGTGGACGAGCAGTACTTC
CASSLGTSGVDEQYF
>TRBV4-3|TRBJ1-6|TRBD1|NA
TGCGCCAGCCGCGGACAGGGGGGACATTCACCCCTCCACTTT
CASRGQGGHSPLHF
>TRBV19|TRBJ2-5|TRBD2|NA
TGTGCCAGTAGTACCGTCGGGGGGGAGACCCAGTACTTC
CASSTVGGETQYF
>TRBV18|TRBJ2-3|NA|NA
TGTGCCAGCTCACCACCGGTGGGGGAAGATACGCAGTATTTT
CASSPPVGEDTQYF
>TRBV9|TRBJ2-1|TRBD2|NA
TGTGCCAGCAGCGTCCCGGGGGAGGGGAATGAGCAGTTCTTC
CASSVPGEGNEQFF
>TRBV6-5|TRBJ1-5|NA|NA
TGTGCCAGCAGTCCCGATGCTGGGGATCAGCCCCAGCATTTT
CASSPDAGDQPQHF
>TRBV4-3|TRBJ1-2|NA|NA
TGCGCCAGCAGCCAAGAACGGGGGAACTATGGCTACACCTTC
CASSQERGNYGYTF
>TRBV7-6|TRBJ2-2|NA|NA
TGTGCCAGCAGCTTGGGACGAGACACCGGGGAGCTGTTTTTT
CASSLGRDTGELFF
>TRBV28|TRBJ2-2|NA|few
TGTGCCAGCAGCCTCAGGACAGTTTCCGGGGAGCTGTTTTTT
CASSLRTVSGELFF
>TRBV9|TRBJ2-4|TRBD2|once
TGTGCCAGCAGCGCCGGGACTAGCACCAATATTCAGTACTTC
CASSAGTSTNIQYF
>TRBV18|TRBJ2-7|NA|NA
TGTGCCAGCTCAGCGGACTACGAGCAGTACTTC
CASSADYEQYF
>TRBV6-5|TRBJ1-2|NA|NA
TGTGCCAGCAGTAACCGGGACAACAAAAACTATGGCTACACCTTC
CASSNRDNKNYGYTF
>TRBV7-9|TRBJ2-5|NA|NA
TGTGCCAGCAGGCTGTCCACAGGTAGTGGTAATCAAGAGACCCAGTACTTC
CASRLSTGSGNQETQYF
>TRBV6-5|TRBJ1-6|NA|NA
TGTGCCAGCAGTTACCTCGGTGCTGAGTATAATTCACCCCTCCACTTT
CASSYLGAEYNSPLHF
>TRBV6-5|TRBJ1-2|NA|NA
TGTGCCAGCAAACAGGCCTTTATCTACTATGGCTACACCTTC
CASKQAFIYYGYTF
>TRBV2|TRBJ1-1|NA|few
TGTGCCAGCAGTTTCCGGCCTAACATAGAGGATGCTTTCTTT
CASSFRPNIEDAFF
>TRBV14|TRBJ2-2|NA|NA
TGTGCCAGCAGCCAGCATGGTCTTCTTCGGGAGCTGTTTTTT
CASSQHGLLRELFF
>TRBV6-6|TRBJ2-1|TRBD1|NA
TGTGCCAGCAGTTACGGGACAGGATCCTACAATGAGCAGTTCTTC
CASSYGTGSYNEQFF
>TRBV6-4|TRBJ2-2|TRBD2|NA
TGTGCCAGCAGGGCACTAGCGGGGGCGAACACCGGGGAGCTGTTTTTT
CASRALAGANTGELFF
>TRBV4-3|TRBJ2-1|TRBD2|NA
TGCGCCAGCAGCCAAGATTTGATAGCGGGGGGCTACAATGAGCAGTTCTTC
CASSQDLIAGGYNEQFF
>TRBV13|TRBJ2-7|NA|NA
TGTGCCAGCAGCCCGGGACAAGGAAGCTCCTACGAGCAGTACTTC
CASSPGQGSSYEQYF
>TRBV5-6|TRBJ2-3|NA|NA
TGTGCCAGCAGCTTGAATAGCCTCACAGATACGCAGTATTTT
CASSLNSLTDTQYF
>TRBV7-9|TRBJ1-2|NA|NA
TGTGCCAGCAGCACCGGGGGACCTTCGGCGGGCTACACCTTC
CASSTGGPSAGYTF
>TRBV13|TRBJ2-6|NA|NA
TGTGCCAGCAGCTCAAGGGAGGCTGGGGCCAACGTCCTGACTTTC
CASSSREAGANVLTF
>TRBV19|TRBJ1-1|NA|few
TGTGCCAGTACAGGGGCAAGCCCTGAAGCTTTCTTT
CASTGASPEAFF
>TRBV6-1|TRBJ1-3|NA|few
TGTGCCAGCAGTCCGACAGGCTCTGGAAACACCATATATTTT
CASSPTGSGNTIYF
>TRBV29-1|TRBJ2-7|TRBD1|NA
TGCAGCGTGACAGGGGCTAACTACGAGCAGTACTTC
CSVTGANYEQYF
>TRBV27|TRBJ2-5|TRBD2|NA
TGTGCCAGCAGTGCAGCGGGGCGGATCCAAGAGACCCAGTACTTC
CASSAAGRIQETQYF
>TRBV4-3|TRBJ2-5|NA|NA
TGCGCCAGCAGCCAAGTTAGGGGTTCCCAAGAGACCCAGTACTTC
CASSQVRGSQETQYF
>TRBV7-7|TRBJ2-7|TRBD1|once
TGTGCTAGCAGCTACGGGACAGGGTTCTACGAGCAGTACTTC
CASSYGTGFYEQYF
>TRBV11-2|TRBJ2-7|TRBD2|NA
TGTGCCAGCAGCTTATTCCCTAGCGGGGCCAACGAGCAGTACTTC
CASSLFPSGANEQYF
>TRBV19|TRBJ2-7|TRBD2|NA
TGTGCCAGTAGTATGTTGGCGGGGGGTCACTACGAGCAGTACTTC
CASSMLAGGHYEQYF
>TRBV5-1|TRBJ2-7|NA|NA
TGCGCCAGCAGCTTGGCCCAGGGGTACGAGCAGTACTTC
CASSLAQGYEQYF